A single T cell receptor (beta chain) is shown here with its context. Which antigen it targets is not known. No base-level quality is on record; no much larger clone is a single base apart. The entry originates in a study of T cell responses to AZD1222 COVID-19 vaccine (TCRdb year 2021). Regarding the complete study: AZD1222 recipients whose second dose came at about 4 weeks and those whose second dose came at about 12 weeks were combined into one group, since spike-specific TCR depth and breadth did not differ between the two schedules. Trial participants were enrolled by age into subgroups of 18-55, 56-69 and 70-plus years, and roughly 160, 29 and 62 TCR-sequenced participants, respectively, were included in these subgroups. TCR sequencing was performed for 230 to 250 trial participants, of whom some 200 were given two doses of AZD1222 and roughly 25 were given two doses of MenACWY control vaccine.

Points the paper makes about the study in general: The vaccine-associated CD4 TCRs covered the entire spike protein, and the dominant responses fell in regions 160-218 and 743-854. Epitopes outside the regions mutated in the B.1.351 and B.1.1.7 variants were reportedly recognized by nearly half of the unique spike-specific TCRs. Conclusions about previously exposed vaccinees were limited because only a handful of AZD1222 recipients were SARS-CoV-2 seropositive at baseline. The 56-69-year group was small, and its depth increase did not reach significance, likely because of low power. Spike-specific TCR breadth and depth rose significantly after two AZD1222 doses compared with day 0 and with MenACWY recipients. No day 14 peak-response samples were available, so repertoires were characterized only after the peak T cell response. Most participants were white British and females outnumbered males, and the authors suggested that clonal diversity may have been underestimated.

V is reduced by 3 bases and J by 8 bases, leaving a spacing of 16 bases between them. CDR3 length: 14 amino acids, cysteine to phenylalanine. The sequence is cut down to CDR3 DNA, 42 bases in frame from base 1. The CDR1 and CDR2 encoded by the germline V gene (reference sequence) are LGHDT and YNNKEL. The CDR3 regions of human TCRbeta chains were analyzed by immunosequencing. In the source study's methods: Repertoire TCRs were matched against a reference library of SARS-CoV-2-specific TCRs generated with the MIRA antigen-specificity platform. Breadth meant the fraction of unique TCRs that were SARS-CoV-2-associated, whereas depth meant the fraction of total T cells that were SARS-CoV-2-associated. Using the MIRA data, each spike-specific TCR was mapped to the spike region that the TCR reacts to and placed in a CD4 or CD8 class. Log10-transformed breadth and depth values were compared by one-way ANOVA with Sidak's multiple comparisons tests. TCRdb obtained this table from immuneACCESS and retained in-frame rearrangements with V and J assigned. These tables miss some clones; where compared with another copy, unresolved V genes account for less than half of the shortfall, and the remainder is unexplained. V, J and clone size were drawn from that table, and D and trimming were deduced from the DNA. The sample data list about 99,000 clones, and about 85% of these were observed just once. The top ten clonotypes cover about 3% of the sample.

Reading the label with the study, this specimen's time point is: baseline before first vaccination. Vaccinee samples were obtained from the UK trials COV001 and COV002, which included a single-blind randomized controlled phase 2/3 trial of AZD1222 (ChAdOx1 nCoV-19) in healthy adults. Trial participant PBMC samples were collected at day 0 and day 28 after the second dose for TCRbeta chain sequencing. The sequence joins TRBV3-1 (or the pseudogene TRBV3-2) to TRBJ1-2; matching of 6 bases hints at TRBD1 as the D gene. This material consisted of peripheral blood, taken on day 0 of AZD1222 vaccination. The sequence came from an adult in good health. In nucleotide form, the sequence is TGTGCCAGCAGCCAGGGGGCTGTATCTCGGGGCTACACCTTC. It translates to CASSQGAVSRGYTF.